The 13 T cell receptor beta chains given below trace back to one sample, sequenced in a study of shared clonotypes between healthy human individuals. Here immunoSEQ multiplex PCR was the method, and the copy in TCRdb shows in-frame clones only, minus some. The sample records around 610,000 clones, about 96% being singletons. Naive CD8 cells, CD45RO-negative and positively selected for CCR7, excluded terminally differentiated effector memory CD45RA+ cells. Sequencing was performed on naive CD8+ T cells sorted from blood. These receptors all come from a woman in her 30s in good health.

The rearrangement links TRBV7-6 to TRBJ2-7, with 8 bases fitting TRBD2. CDR1 SGHVS and CDR2 FNYEAQ come from the germline V gene. CDR3 length: 18 residues. J lost 4 bases, V lost 5 bases, and 19 bases had no gene match. The CDR3, as DNA: TGTGCCAGCAGCCTTACCGGGGGTCCCGGGACTAGATTTTACGAGCAGTACTTC. Translation: CASSLTGGPGTRFYEQYF.

CDR3 nucleotides: TGTGCCAGCAGCCCAGACCGAGCCTCCGAGTACTTC. As protein: CASSPDRASEYF. V is TRBV13 and J is TRBJ2-7, with unresolved D. The CDR3 contains 12 residues. Germline V CDR1 and CDR2: PRHDT, FYEKMQ (reference sequence). Trimming removed 5 bases at V and 11 bases at J, with 16 bases between.

This clone occurred a few times. The genes are TRBV5-6 and TRBJ1-1; D remains unclear. Trimming removed 6 bases at V and 4 bases at J, with 7 bases between. The CDR3 runs 11 residues. CDR1 and CDR2 (germline): SGHDT, YYEEEE. CDR3: CASIQGTEAFF. In nucleotides, the CDR3 is TGTGCCAGCATTCAAGGCACTGAAGCTTTCTTT.

In nucleotides, the CDR3 is TGTGCCAGCAGCCCCCGGTTACGGGATGCTGGAAACACCATATATTTT. Its protein is CASSPRLRDAGNTIYF. The genes are TRBV7-9 and TRBJ1-3, with no clear D. V gave up 5 bases and J gave up 2 bases, with 16 bases separating them. Germline lookup yields CDR1 SEHNR and CDR2 FQNEAQ (reference sequence). The CDR3 spans 16 residues.

This rearrangement joins TRBV7-9 to TRBJ2-1; D remains ambiguous. Germline lookup yields CDR1 SEHNR and CDR2 FQNEAQ (reference sequence). V was clipped by 11 bases and J by 9 bases, with 14 bases between them. The CDR3 is 11 residues long. Here the CDR3 reads CADGLGVEQFF. The DNA for the CDR3 is TGTGCCGACGGTCTGGGCGTTGAGCAGTTCTTC.

The chain joins TRBV27 to TRBJ2-7; D may be TRBD2 (6 bases). This CDR3 spans 14 amino acids. The V gene lost 5 bases and the J gene lost 0 bases, with 11 bases spanning the gap. Germline V gene sequence: CDR1 MNHEY, CDR2 SMNVEV (reference sequence). The DNA for the CDR3 is TGTGCCAGCAGTGAACGGGACTCCTCCTACGAGCAGTACTTC. It specifies CASSERDSSYEQYF.

This chain joins TRBV27 and TRBJ2-7; TRBD1 aligns across 8 bases. The junction had 5 bases not matched to a gene; V was cut back by 6 bases and J by 4 bases. Germline lookup yields CDR1 MNHEY and CDR2 SMNVEV (reference sequence). The CDR3 spans 13 residues. The CDR3, as DNA: TGTGCCAGCAGATCTGGACAGGGTTACGAGCAGTACTTC. It translates to CASRSGQGYEQYF.

This clone was counted once. The J gene is TRBJ2-7, the V gene TRBV28; D is ambiguous. V was cut by 3 bases and J by 7 bases, with 16 bases left in between. Germline CDR1 is MDHEN and CDR2 is SYDVKM. This CDR3 comprises 14 residues. CDR3 residues: CASSFVGGSREQYF. CDR3 DNA sequence: TGTGCCAGCAGTTTCGTGGGCGGCTCTCGGGAGCAGTACTTC.

This clone was counted a single time. The rearrangement uses TRBV19 and TRBJ1-2, with a possible D match to TRBD1 (5 bases). CDR3 length: 14 amino acids. The V gene's germline CDR1 is LNHDA and CDR2 SQIVND (reference sequence). The V gene lost 7 bases and the J gene lost 6 bases, with 18 bases spanning the gap. Written as DNA, the CDR3 is TGTGCCAGTACTGCAGGGACTACGAAGAATGGCTACACCTTC. Protein product: CASTAGTTKNGYTF.

This chain links TRBV6-6 with TRBJ2-5; the D is unclear. The V gene's germline CDR1 is MNHNY and CDR2 SVGAGI (reference sequence). This CDR3 spans 13 amino acids. Deletions cut 2 bases from V and 0 bases from J, with 4 bases between. As DNA, the CDR3 is TGTGCCAGCAGTTACAGGGACCAAGAGACCCAGTACTTC. It specifies CASSYRDQETQYF.

The chain carries TRBV14 and TRBJ2-3; D remains ambiguous. The germline gives CDR1 SGHDN, CDR2 FVKESK. The V gene lost 4 bases and the J gene lost 1 base, with 9 bases spanning the gap. The CDR3 is 14 amino acids. The CDR3 region has the DNA TGTGCCAGCAGCCGCCCAGAGGGCACAGATACGCAGTATTTT. Translation: CASSRPEGTDTQYF.

The chain is built from TRBV30 and TRBJ2-1, with 11 bases fitting TRBD2. The CDR3 loop spans 18 amino acids. Germline trimming cut 2 bases from V and 7 bases from J; bases unmatched to any gene: 16. Per germline, CDR1 GTSNPN and CDR2 SVGIG (reference sequence). The chain's CDR3 is CAWSPSSLAGGSLNEQFF. CDR3 DNA: TGTGCCTGGAGTCCCTCTAGTTTAGCGGGAGGGTCGTTAAATGAGCAGTTCTTC.

The chain couples TRBV19 to TRBJ2-5, with TRBD1 identical over 7 bases. Germline V lookup: CDR1 LNHDA, CDR2 SQIVND (reference sequence). Germline trimming cut 6 bases from V and 4 bases from J; bases unmatched to any gene: 8. This CDR3 region has 14 residues. CDR3 amino acids: CASRPTGLGETQYF. The CDR3 DNA is TGTGCCAGTAGGCCGACAGGGTTGGGAGAGACCCAGTACTTC.